This T cell receptor beta chain was recovered during a study of siplizumab effects on memory and regulatory T cells. In the mixed lymphocyte reaction, cells were cocultured for 5 to 7 days at 37°C. Data came from immunoSEQ multiplex PCR; TCRdb stores just in-frame clones and leaves some out. Of some 5,000 clones detected, approximately 46% appear once; the ten largest clones hold nearly 85%. Turning to this clone: The antigen is unknown.

V lost 5 bases and J lost 2, with 16 bases in between. This CDR3 region has 16 residues. Germline V gives CDR1 SGHVS, CDR2 FQNEAQ. The sequenced sample consisted of CFSE-low (dividing) CD8+ T cells sorted from an allogeneic mixed lymphocyte reaction. The chain is built from TRBV7-8 and TRBJ2-1; D not certain. This clonotype was sampled from a human donor in good health; the cells came from an allogeneic mixed lymphocyte reaction. Some clones in this sample may be carry-over from other donors' samples. This chain's CDR3 is CASSKTEYRTYNEQFF. The CDR3 DNA reads TGTGCCAGCAGCAAAACTGAATATAGGACCTACAATGAGCAGTTCTTC.